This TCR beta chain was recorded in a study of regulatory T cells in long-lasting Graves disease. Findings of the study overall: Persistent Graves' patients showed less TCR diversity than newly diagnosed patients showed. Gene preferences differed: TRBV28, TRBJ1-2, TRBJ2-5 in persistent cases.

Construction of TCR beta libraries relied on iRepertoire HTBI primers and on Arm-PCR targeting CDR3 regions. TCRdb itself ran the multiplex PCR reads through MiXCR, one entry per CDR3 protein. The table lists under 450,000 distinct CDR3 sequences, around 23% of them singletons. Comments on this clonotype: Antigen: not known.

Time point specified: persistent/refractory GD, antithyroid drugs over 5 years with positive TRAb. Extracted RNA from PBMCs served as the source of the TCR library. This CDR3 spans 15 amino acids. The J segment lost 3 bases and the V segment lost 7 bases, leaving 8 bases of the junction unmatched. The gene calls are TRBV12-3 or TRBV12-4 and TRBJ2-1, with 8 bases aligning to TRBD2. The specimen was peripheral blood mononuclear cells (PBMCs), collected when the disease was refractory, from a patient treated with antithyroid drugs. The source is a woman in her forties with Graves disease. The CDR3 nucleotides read TGTGCCAGCACCATCGCAGCGGGAGTCTACAATGAGCAGTTCTTC. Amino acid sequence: CASTIAAGVYNEQFF.